This T cell receptor (beta chain) comes out of a study of blood T cell repertoires in COVID-19. Overall study: From T cells, B-cell-depleted T cells, or PBMCs came the material, which was cDNA or gDNA.

The V gene lost 5 bases and the J gene lost 1 base, with 11 bases spanning the gap. Per the germline V gene, CDR1 is SGHAT and CDR2 is FQNNGV. The CDR3 has 14 residues. Assay used: immunoSEQ multiplex PCR; TCRdb lists only in-frame clones, some missing. The sample gives about 160,000 clones, 85% of which show up once; approximately 0.99% is in the top ten. Sequencing was done on a sample of peripheral blood. The sequence was collected from a man aged 35-49 years with acute or convalescent COVID-19. This chain links TRBV11-2 with TRBJ1-2; D might be TRBD1 (5 bases). CDR3 coding DNA: TGTGCCAGCAGCCTTGTTCAGGGTAACTATGGCTACACCTTC. Protein: CASSLVQGNYGYTF.